The 23 T cell receptor beta chains below were found in one sample sequenced in a study of response to subunit inactivated influenza vaccine (dated by TCRdb to the late 2010s). Library prep was done by RT-PCR. Sequencing instrument: Illumina HiSeq 2500. In TCRdb, the public reads were trimmed at Q25 with fastp and aligned with MiXCR, with productive beta chains retained. Entries that share a CDR3 protein sequence are merged under the most common genes and DNA. The sample profile shows about 570,000 distinct CDR3 sequences; about 11% of them were found once. Clones ranked in the top ten supply around 10% of the sample. The same data also went into a second study, on T cells expressing NK-cell markers. The other study reports the following: 5'RACE template switching, by which a universal primer site and unique molecular identifiers were added, was used to make TCR beta cDNA libraries.

Sequenced here: PBMCs from blood, sampled on the day of vaccination. These receptors all stem from a man over 45 who received an inactivated influenza vaccine. Donor details come from another sample of the same person, matched by shared clones.

V is TRBV12-3 or TRBV12-4 and J is TRBJ2-2, with D perhaps given as TRBD1 or TRBD2 (6 bases each). V lost 0 bases, J lost 5 bases, and 13 bases lay in between. The CDR3 spans 16 residues. This chain's CDR3 is CASSLARRGLTGELFF. The DNA for the CDR3 is TGTGCCAGCAGTTTAGCGCGTCGGGGGCTAACCGGGGAGCTGTTTTTT.

This sequence joins TRBV9 and TRBJ2-7; 7 bases fit TRBD2. The CDR3 sequence is 14 residues long. Germline CDR1 reads SGDLS; CDR2 reads YYNGEE. Trimming cost V 0 bases and J 4 bases; bases outside gene matches: 4. The CDR3 is CASSVVPGGYEQYF. The CDR3 bases are TGTGCCAGCAGCGTAGTTCCCGGGGGGTACGAGCAGTACTTC. Combining the CDR3 with reference TRBV9 and TRBJ2-7 gives the whole variable domain DSGVTQTPKHLITATGQRVTLRCSPRSGDLSVYWYQQSLDQGLQFLIQYYNGEERAKGNILERFSAQQFPDLHSELNLSSLELGDSALYFCASSVVPGGYEQYFGPGTRLTVT.

This clonotype has just a few counts. The rearrangement uses TRBV15 and TRBJ2-7, with D maybe TRBD1 (6 bases). In germline, CDR1 is LNHNV, CDR2 YYDKDF (reference sequence). The CDR3 is 15 residues long. Trimming took off 0 bases at V and 6 bases at J, with 15 bases between the two ends. CDR3 DNA: TGTGCCACCAGCAGAGATCTCTGGGACAAGTCCGAGCAGTACTTC. Protein product: CATSRDLWDKSEQYF.

The chain is built from TRBV18 and TRBJ1-1; the D is unclear. Looked up from germline, CDR1 is KGHSH and CDR2 is LQKENI. V was trimmed by 6 bases and J by 2 bases, leaving 7 bases between them. The CDR3 has 12 amino acids. CDR3 DNA sequence: TGTGCCAGCTCCGCCTTCAACACTGAAGCTTTCTTT. Protein sequence: CASSAFNTEAFF.

The rearrangement joins TRBV28 to TRBJ1-4; possible D gene TRBD1, 5 bases. The CDR3 runs to 14 residues. Trimming pared 6 bases from V and 5 bases from J, leaving 13 bases between. Germline V gene sequence: CDR1 MDHEN, CDR2 SYDVKM. CDR3 loop: CASRGGTLNEKLFF. The CDR3 DNA is TGTGCCAGCAGAGGAGGGACCTTGAATGAAAAACTGTTTTTT.

This clonotype was observed a handful of times. The chain employs TRBV7-9 and TRBJ2-7, with D maybe TRBD2 (6 bases). This CDR3 is 15 amino acids long. Per germline, CDR1 SEHNR and CDR2 FQNEAQ (reference sequence). Trimming left V 5 bases short and J 3 bases short, with 17 bases between. CDR3 sequence reads: CASSTSLRGDYEQYF. In DNA, the CDR3 is TGTGCCAGCAGCACTAGCCTACGGGGAGACTACGAGCAGTACTTC.

The chain employs TRBV5-1 and TRBJ2-1, with 8 nucleotides matching TRBD1. In germline, CDR1 is SGHRS, CDR2 YFSETQ. The V and J ends lost 5 bases and 3 bases, in that order; junction bases with no gene match: 7. The CDR3 spans 15 residues. Here the CDR3 DNA reads TGCGCCAGCAGACCAGACAGGGGCAGCTACAATGAGCAGTTCTTC. This encodes CASRPDRGSYNEQFF.

This clonotype was detected a few times. V gene TRBV11-2 combines with J gene TRBJ2-3, with D perhaps given as TRBD1 or TRBD2 (5 bases each). Germline V gene sequence: CDR1 SGHAT, CDR2 FQNNGV. Trimming removed 8 bases from V and 6 bases from J, with 12 bases in between. The CDR3 totals 12 residues. The CDR3 is CASARGGDTQYF. The CDR3 nucleotides read TGTGCCAGCGCTCGGGGCGGGGATACGCAGTATTTT.

V gene TRBV6-6 combines with J gene TRBJ2-4, with a tentative D call TRBD1 (5 bases). Germline CDR1 MNHNY, CDR2 SVGAGI (reference sequence). V gave up 7 bases and J gave up 15 bases, with 19 bases separating them. The length of the CDR3 is 12 residues. CDR3 sequence: CASITPGHPRYF. Written as DNA, the CDR3 is TGTGCCAGCATCACCCCCGGACACCCAAGGTACTTC.

In its sample, this clonotype was seen a few times. Here the CDR3 DNA reads TGTGCCACCAGCAGAGATAAGGCTAGCGGGGGGCTGCTTAACATTCAGTACTTC. This sequence encodes CATSRDKASGGLLNIQYF. The chain combines TRBV15 with TRBJ2-4; 11 nucleotides align to TRBD2. Germline trimming cut 0 bases from V and 7 bases from J; bases unmatched to any gene: 11. The CDR3 has 18 residues. Germline CDR1 reads LNHNV; CDR2 reads YYDKDF (reference sequence).

This clonotype was seen more than once but under ten times. This chain links TRBV7-2 with TRBJ2-3; D is undetermined. Trimming took 4 bases from V and 10 from J, leaving 18 bases between them. This CDR3 region has 14 residues. CDR1 is SGHTA, CDR2 FQGNSA, per germline. This chain's CDR3 is CASSSGYGLGAQYF. The CDR3 DNA sequence: TGTGCCAGCAGCTCCGGTTACGGGCTGGGTGCGCAGTATTTT.

In the case of this clonotype: One junction end disagrees with the germline gene, perhaps due to a read error. The rearrangement joins TRBV20-1 to TRBJ2-5, with 12 bases fitting TRBD2. CDR3 length: 17 amino acids. The germline V gene has CDR1 DFQATT and CDR2 SNEGSKA (reference sequence). The CDR3 nucleotides read TGCTGTGCTAGAAAGCTAGCGGGAGGGCCGGACCAAGAGACCCAGTACTTC. It is translated as CCARKLAGGPDQETQYF.

V and J are TRBV4-2 and TRBJ2-2; 11 bases map to TRBD2. Germline CDR1 LGHNA, CDR2 YNFKEQ. The CDR3 extends over 19 amino acids. The trim removed 1 base at V and 5 bases at J, leaving 12 bases unmatched. The CDR3 region is CASSQAGGLAGSRTGELFF. CDR3 DNA sequence: TGTGCCAGCAGCCAAGCCGGAGGACTAGCGGGTAGCAGAACCGGGGAGCTGTTTTTT.

The rearrangement joins TRBV5-1 to TRBJ2-3, with D unresolved. Trimming took 0 bases from V and 2 from J, leaving 13 bases between them. The germline CDR1 and CDR2 sequences are SGHRS and YFSETQ. This CDR3 region has 16 residues. CDR3 amino acids: CASSLAENTDTDTQYF. The CDR3 DNA follows: TGCGCCAGCAGCTTGGCCGAAAACACCGACACAGATACGCAGTATTTT.

This clonotype was found once. A junction boundary mismatches the germline segment, possibly from a read error. The chain uses TRBV10-1 and TRBJ2-7; D possibly corresponds to TRBD1 (6 bases). The germline gives CDR1 WNHNN, CDR2 SYGVQD (reference sequence). The CDR3 is 15 residues long. This CDR3 reads CASSDPTGAAYKQYF. CDR3 coding DNA: TGCGCCAGCAGTGACCCGACAGGAGCTGCCTACAAGCAGTACTTC.

This chain joins TRBV12-3 or TRBV12-4 and TRBJ2-6; TRBD1 matches 7 bases. This CDR3 contains 17 residues. V shed 1 base and J 0 bases; nucleotides not matched to a gene: 3. The DNA of the CDR3 is TGTGCCAGCAGTTTAGTCCGGGACAGCTCTGGGGCCAACGTCCTGACTTTC. This encodes CASSLVRDSSGANVLTF.

In this sample, this clonotype turned up a few times. This chain joins TRBV3-1 and TRBJ2-5; 10 bases map to TRBD2. Looked up from germline, CDR1 is LGHDT and CDR2 is YNNKEL (reference sequence). The CDR3 loop spans 15 amino acids. Trimming cost V 1 base and J 5 bases; bases outside gene matches: 4. CDR3 DNA: TGTGCCAGCAGCCAAGCCGGGACTAGCGCGGAGACCCAGTACTTC. It yields the protein CASSQAGTSAETQYF.

This clonotype showed up just a few times. The chain has TRBV6-1 and TRBJ2-1, with TRBD2 identical over 7 bases. This CDR3 region has 16 residues. The J segment lost 0 bases and the V segment lost 6 bases, leaving 8 bases of the junction unmatched. Germline lookup yields CDR1 MNHNS and CDR2 SASEGT. CDR3 sequence reads: CASREGLAASYNEQFF. CDR3 DNA sequence: TGTGCCAGCAGGGAGGGGCTAGCGGCCTCCTACAATGAGCAGTTCTTC.

This clonotype has only a few counts. The chain uses TRBV20-1 and TRBJ2-5; the match to TRBD2 covers 12 bases. Germline V gene data show CDR1 as DFQATT and CDR2 as SNEGSKA (reference sequence). The CDR3 is 15 residues long. V shed 5 bases and J 4 bases; nucleotides not matched to a gene: 8. For the CDR3, the DNA is TGCAGTGCTCAAAGGACTAGCGGGGCAGGAGAGACCCAGTACTTC. It is translated as CSAQRTSGAGETQYF.

V usage is TRBV11-2 and J usage is TRBJ1-2, with 7 bases aligning to TRBD1. The ends lost 3 bases at V and 4 bases at J; junction bases unmatched: 5. The CDR3 length is 14 residues. The germline V gene encodes CDR1 SGHAT and CDR2 FQNNGV. The CDR3 nucleotides are TGTGCCAGCAGCTTCACAGGGGACCGCTATGGCTACACCTTC. Translation gives CASSFTGDRYGYTF.

J is TRBJ2-5 and V is TRBV18; D not certain. Germline loops: CDR1 KGHSH, CDR2 LQKENI. This CDR3 contains 14 residues. Trimming shortened V by 0 bases and J by 2 bases, and 7 bases separated the two germline ends. DNA of the CDR3: TGTGCCAGCTCACCACCAACCCTACAAGAGACCCAGTACTTC. This encodes CASSPPTLQETQYF. Full variable domain (rest looked up from reference TRBV18 and TRBJ2-5): NAGVMQNPRHLVRRRGQEARLRCSPMKGHSHVYWYRQLPEEGLKFMVYLQKENIIDESGMPKERFSAEFPKEGPSILRIQQVVRGDSAAYFCASSPPTLQETQYFGPGTRLLVL.

This clonotype was seen at least ten times. The genes are TRBV5-1 and TRBJ2-3; 7 bases are a match to TRBD1. CDR3 length equals 14 residues. Germline CDR1 is SGHRS and CDR2 is YFSETQ. The J segment lost 1 base and the V segment lost 6 bases, leaving 5 bases of the junction unmatched. The CDR3 coding sequence is TGCGCCAGCAACCGGGACAGCGGCACAGATACGCAGTATTTT. This codes for CASNRDSGTDTQYF.

This clonotype was observed many times. The V gene is TRBV7-2, the J gene TRBJ1-1; 7 positions match TRBD1. CDR3 length: 13 residues. V trimming: 1 base; J trimming: 10 bases; junction bases outside the gene matches: 6. The germline CDR1 and CDR2 sequences are SGHTA and FQGNSA. The CDR3 region has the DNA TGTGCCAGCAGCTTAGAACAGGGGCGCGGAGCTTTCTTT. Translation gives CASSLEQGRGAFF.